The T cell receptor (beta chain) described here comes from a study of T cell responses to AZD1222 COVID-19 vaccine. CDR3 size: 17 residues. Germline V gene sequence: CDR1 MNHEY, CDR2 SMNVEV (reference sequence). V lost 3 bases to trimming and J lost 1 base; unmatched junction nucleotides: 5. Repertoires were generated with immunoSEQ multiplex PCR, while TCRdb's copy carries only in-frame clones and drops some. The profile shows over 50,000 clones, roughly 83% of them singletons. The chain employs TRBV27 and TRBJ2-4; 11 nucleotides line up with TRBD2. This sequence originates from an adult in good health. The sequenced sample was peripheral blood, obtained on day 0 of AZD1222 vaccination. CDR3 coding DNA: TGTGCCAGCAGTTTGACGGCTAGCGGGAGGGCCAAAAACATTCAGTACTTC. Its protein is CASSLTASGRAKNIQYF.